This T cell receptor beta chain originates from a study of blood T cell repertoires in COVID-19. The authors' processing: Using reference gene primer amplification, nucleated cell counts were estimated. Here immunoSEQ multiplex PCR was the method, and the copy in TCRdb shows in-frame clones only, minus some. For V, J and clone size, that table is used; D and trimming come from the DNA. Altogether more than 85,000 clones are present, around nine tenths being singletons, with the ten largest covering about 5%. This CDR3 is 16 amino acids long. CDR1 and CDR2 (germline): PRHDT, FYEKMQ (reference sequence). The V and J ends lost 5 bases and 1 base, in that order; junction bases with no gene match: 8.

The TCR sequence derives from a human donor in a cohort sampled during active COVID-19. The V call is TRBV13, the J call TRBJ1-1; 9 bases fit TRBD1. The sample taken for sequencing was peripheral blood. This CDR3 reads CASSLRQGGWNTEAFF. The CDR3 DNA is TGTGCCAGCAGCCTCCGACAGGGGGGTTGGAACACTGAAGCTTTCTTT.